The 28 T cell receptor beta chains listed next were all sequenced from one sample in a study of shared clonotypes between healthy human individuals. Here immunoSEQ multiplex PCR was the method, and the copy in TCRdb shows in-frame clones only, minus some. The table has about 1,900,000 clones, approximately 94% seen once; the top ten hold 0.95% to 1.5%. CD45RO-negative CD8 cells positively selected for CCR7 made up the naive population, which excluded terminally differentiated effector memory CD45RA+ cells. Sequencing input: naive CD8+ T cells sorted from blood. Source of these receptors: a man between 18 and 35 years old in good health.

CDR3 nucleotide sequence: TGTGCCAGCAGTGACCCTCCGGGGGAAGAATGGACAGATACGCAGTATTTT. This gives the protein CASSDPPGEEWTDTQYF. The rearrangement joins TRBV2 to TRBJ2-3; tentative D call: TRBD2 (6 bases). The CDR3 is made up of 17 amino acids. Germline V gives CDR1 SNHLY, CDR2 FYNNEI. The V end was cut by 3 bases, the J end by 3 bases, with 19 bases between.

The V call is TRBV5-6, the J call TRBJ2-2, with a tentative D call TRBD2 (6 bases). V was cut by 9 bases and J by 4 bases, with 16 bases left in between. The CDR3 consists of 14 residues. Germline CDR1 reads SGHDT; CDR2 reads YYEEEE. Here the CDR3 DNA reads TGTGCCACGAGCGTTGCGGGGTTCACCGGGGAGCTGTTTTTT. It specifies CATSVAGFTGELFF.

The chain uses TRBV9 and TRBJ2-7; 10 nucleotides line up with TRBD2. The V gene's germline CDR1 is SGDLS and CDR2 YYNGEE. With 2 bases clipped from V and 5 bases from J, the junction kept 7 bases outside the gene matches. This CDR3 has 15 amino acids. CDR3 loop: CASSVPSGGMDEQYF. CDR3 DNA: TGTGCCAGCAGCGTTCCTAGCGGGGGAATGGACGAGCAGTACTTC. The full variable domain, completed using reference TRBV9 and TRBJ2-7, is DSGVTQTPKHLITATGQRVTLRCSPRSGDLSVYWYQQSLDQGLQFLIQYYNGEERAKGNILERFSAQQFPDLHSELNLSSLELGDSALYFCASSVPSGGMDEQYFGPGTRLTVT.

The rearrangement joins TRBV10-3 to TRBJ2-3; 8 bases line up with TRBD2. Trimming removed 0 bases from V and 8 bases from J; junction bases left unmatched: 13. The CDR3 is 17 residues long. CDR1 and CDR2 (germline): ENHRY, SYGVKD. CDR3 bases: TGTGCCATCAGTGAGTCCCTAGCGGGTTACGAAAAGGGTACGCAGTATTTT. Amino acid sequence: CAISESLAGYEKGTQYF.

The CDR3 loop is CASSDLDRSYGYTF. The CDR3 DNA reads as TGTGCCAGCAGTGACTTGGACAGGTCCTATGGCTACACCTTC. V is TRBV6-1 and J is TRBJ1-2; TRBD1 matches 7 bases. The CDR3 consists of 14 residues. The germline V gene has CDR1 MNHNS and CDR2 SASEGT. The ends lost 3 bases at V and 4 bases at J; junction bases unmatched: 5.

This clone came up once. This chain links TRBV10-3 with TRBJ2-4; 10 bases are shared with TRBD1. Germline V lookup: CDR1 ENHRY, CDR2 SYGVKD. J was trimmed by 0 bases and V by 3 bases; bases with no gene match: 5. The CDR3 runs to 17 residues. CDR3: CAISDLGQGIAKNIQYF. CDR3 coding DNA: TGTGCCATCAGTGATTTGGGACAGGGGATAGCCAAAAACATTCAGTACTTC.

The chain links TRBV4-3 to TRBJ2-2, with 7 bases lining up with TRBD2. This CDR3 contains 18 residues. CDR1 is LGHNA and CDR2 is YSLEER in the germline V gene. Trimming cost V 0 bases and J 4 bases; bases outside gene matches: 11. The CDR3 nucleotides read TGCGCCAGCAGCCAAGATATTCCGGGAGGTCTCTCCACCGGGGAGCTGTTTTTT. This sequence encodes CASSQDIPGGLSTGELFF.

The genes are TRBV13 and TRBJ2-1; a possible D gene is TRBD2 (6 bases). The CDR3 loop spans 14 amino acids. Per germline, CDR1 PRHDT and CDR2 FYEKMQ (reference sequence). Trimming took 2 bases from V and 7 from J, leaving 12 bases between them. DNA of the CDR3: TGTGCCAGCAGCTTAATGACGGAGGGGAATGAGCAGTTCTTC. The encoded protein is CASSLMTEGNEQFF. The full variable domain, rest sourced from reference TRBV13 and TRBJ2-1, is AAGVIQSPRHLIKEKRETATLKCYPIPRHDTVYWYQQGPGQDPQFLISFYEKMQSDKGSIPDRFSAQQFSDYHSELNMSSLELGDSALYFCASSLMTEGNEQFFGPGTRLTVL.

The chain carries TRBV5-6 and TRBJ1-6, with TRBD1 as a possible D gene (5 bases). Trimming took 5 bases from V and 4 from J, leaving 19 bases between them. The CDR3 totals 17 residues. From germline, CDR1 is SGHDT and CDR2 YYEEEE. DNA of the CDR3: TGTGCCAGCAGTCGGGAAGGGGCGGCGTTATATAATTCACCCCTCCACTTT. Its protein is CASSREGAALYNSPLHF.

The genes are TRBV5-1 and TRBJ2-2, with a possible D match to TRBD2 (5 bases). CDR3 length: 14 residues. CDR1 is SGHRS and CDR2 is YFSETQ in the germline V gene. Trimming took 6 bases from V and 1 from J, leaving 10 bases between them. The CDR3 DNA reads as TGCGCCAGCACAACGGGAAGGAACACCGGGGAGCTGTTTTTT. Residues: CASTTGRNTGELFF.

The chain is built from TRBV7-2 and TRBJ2-7; 9 positions match TRBD2. J gave up 4 bases and V 6 bases, and 7 bases lay outside the gene matches. From germline, CDR1 is SGHTA and CDR2 FQGNSA. The CDR3 has 14 residues. This CDR3 reads CASSHRTSVYEQYF. The DNA of the CDR3 is TGTGCCAGCAGTCACCGGACTAGCGTTTACGAGCAGTACTTC.

This clone was observed a single time. This same CDR3 is encoded by further DNA sequences in the sample. This chain uses TRBV5-1 with TRBJ2-2; possibly TRBD1 or TRBD2 for D (6 bases each). Trimming shortened V by 4 bases and J by 6 bases, and 13 bases separated the two germline ends. This CDR3 has 14 amino acids. Germline CDR1 is SGHRS and CDR2 is YFSETQ. In nucleotides, the CDR3 is TGCGCCAGCAGCCTGGGGGGCGAGGCCGGGGAGCTGTTTTTT. This sequence encodes CASSLGGEAGELFF.

V gene TRBV29-1 combines with J gene TRBJ2-1; unclear D gene. Trimming pared 0 bases from V and 8 bases from J, leaving 14 bases between. Germline values: CDR1 SQVTM, CDR2 ANQGSEA. This CDR3 spans 14 amino acids. CDR3 protein: CSVEDTNGYDEQFF. The DNA for the CDR3 is TGCAGCGTTGAAGATACGAACGGGTACGATGAGCAGTTCTTC.

The chain employs TRBV6-6 and TRBJ1-2; weak D call: TRBD1 (6 bases). The CDR3 spans 15 residues. With 0 bases removed from V and 4 bases from J, the gap between germline ends came to 12 bases. The germline gives CDR1 MNHNY, CDR2 SVGAGI (reference sequence). The CDR3 DNA sequence: TGTGCCAGCAGTTACTCGTGGGGGGCTAGCTATGGCTACACCTTC. This encodes CASSYSWGASYGYTF.

This chain joins TRBV7-2 and TRBJ2-5, with D uncertain. The CDR3 runs 14 residues. V was pared by 5 bases and J by 2 bases, with 12 bases between. CDR1 SGHTA and CDR2 FQGNSA come from the germline V gene. The CDR3, as DNA: TGTGCCAGCAGCCCACAGATGTTTCAAGAGACCCAGTACTTC. Its protein product is CASSPQMFQETQYF.

This chain joins TRBV2 and TRBJ2-7; D possibly uses TRBD1 or TRBD2 (5 bases each). There are 14 residues in the CDR3. V was clipped by 3 bases and J by 4 bases, with 13 bases between them. CDR1 and CDR2 (germline): SNHLY, FYNNEI. CDR3 residues: CASSDEGSGYEQYF. For the CDR3, the DNA is TGTGCCAGCAGTGATGAGGGGTCGGGGTACGAGCAGTACTTC.

The gene calls are TRBV19 and TRBJ1-1, with D hard to call. Germline CDR1 LNHDA, CDR2 SQIVND (reference sequence). Trimming shortened V by 6 bases and J by 0 bases, and 8 bases separated the two germline ends. The CDR3 covers 13 residues. The CDR3 bases are TGTGCCAGTAGCACCTATTTGAACACTGAAGCTTTCTTT. This codes for CASSTYLNTEAFF.

The chain is built from TRBV6-6 and TRBJ2-7; TRBD2 matches 11 bases. Looked up from germline, CDR1 is MNHNY and CDR2 is SVGAGI (reference sequence). This CDR3 has 15 amino acids. The V and J ends lost 5 bases and 3 bases, in that order; junction bases with no gene match: 6. CDR3 DNA: TGTGCCAGCAGTCCACTAGCGGGGGCGAACTACGAGCAGTACTTC. It yields the protein CASSPLAGANYEQYF.

Note on this clone: Other DNA sequences within the sample encode an identical CDR3. This chain connects TRBV7-9 to TRBJ2-7, with a tentative D call TRBD2 (6 bases). The CDR3 consists of 14 residues. V was clipped by 2 bases and J by 5 bases, with 13 bases between them. Germline V lookup: CDR1 SEHNR, CDR2 FQNEAQ (reference sequence). This CDR3 reads CASSLSGAGDEQYF. CDR3 bases: TGTGCCAGCAGCTTATCGGGAGCGGGCGACGAGCAGTACTTC.

The chain links TRBV10-3 to TRBJ2-1, with 9 bases lining up with TRBD1. The germline V gene encodes CDR1 ENHRY and CDR2 SYGVKD. J lost 8 bases, V lost 7 bases, and 12 bases had no gene match. This CDR3 is built from 15 residues. The CDR3 protein is CAITRTGATGDEQFF. CDR3 nucleotides: TGTGCCATCACCCGGACAGGGGCTACTGGGGATGAGCAGTTCTTC.

This clone has only one observation. The V gene is TRBV9, the J gene TRBJ1-1; D is ambiguous. V lost 4 bases and J lost 5, with 18 bases in between. The CDR3 length is 15 residues. The germline V gene encodes CDR1 SGDLS and CDR2 YYNGEE. The CDR3 protein is CASSFGPEVRTEAFF. CDR3 nucleotides: TGTGCCAGCAGCTTCGGACCCGAAGTCAGGACTGAAGCTTTCTTT.

V and J are TRBV13 and TRBJ1-2, with D maybe TRBD1 (5 bases). The CDR3 length is 11 residues. The germline gives CDR1 PRHDT, CDR2 FYEKMQ (reference sequence). Trimming removed 2 bases from V and 14 bases from J, with 12 bases in between. The DNA for the CDR3 is TGTGCCAGCAGCTTAACCGGGACTTCGACCTTC. Its protein is CASSLTGTSTF. Supplemented by reference TRBV13 and TRBJ1-2, the full variable domain reads AAGVIQSPRHLIKEKRETATLKCYPIPRHDTVYWYQQGPGQDPQFLISFYEKMQSDKGSIPDRFSAQQFSDYHSELNMSSLELGDSALYFCASSLTGTSTFGSGTRLTVV.

The V and J genes are TRBV19 and TRBJ2-2; perhaps TRBD2 as D (6 bases). The V gene's germline CDR1 is LNHDA and CDR2 SQIVND (reference sequence). Trimming left V 6 bases short and J 4 bases short, with 18 bases between. The CDR3 loop spans 16 amino acids. The CDR3 loop reads CASSPWREGSTGELFF. The CDR3 nucleotides are TGTGCCAGTAGCCCATGGAGGGAAGGTAGCACCGGGGAGCTGTTTTTT.

V and J are TRBV6-1 and TRBJ2-3; the D is unclear. The germline CDR1 and CDR2 sequences are MNHNS and SASEGT. This CDR3 contains 13 residues. V gave up 7 bases and J gave up 5 bases, with 13 bases separating them. CDR3 in DNA: TGTGCCAGCACCCGGGCAGAAGGAGATACGCAGTATTTT. Translated: CASTRAEGDTQYF.

This sequence joins TRBV6-1 and TRBJ1-4; D uncertain. Germline V lookup: CDR1 MNHNS, CDR2 SASEGT. CDR3 length: 11 amino acids. V was shortened by 6 bases and J by 16 bases, with 15 bases between the two germline ends. CDR3 nucleotide sequence: TGTGCCAGCAGGTCCCTCGGTTTTAAGTTTTTT. Translated, it gives CASRSLGFKFF.

V and J are TRBV27 and TRBJ2-1, with 11 positions matching TRBD2. The J segment lost 9 bases and the V segment lost 5 bases, leaving 9 bases of the junction unmatched. The germline gives CDR1 MNHEY, CDR2 SMNVEV (reference sequence). This CDR3 is 15 amino acids long. CDR3 residues: CASSPSPSGRSEQFF. The CDR3 DNA sequence: TGTGCCAGCAGTCCCTCCCCTAGCGGGAGGTCTGAGCAGTTCTTC.

This chain connects TRBV19 to TRBJ1-1; 8 bases are a match to TRBD1. The CDR3 is 12 amino acids. J was trimmed by 11 bases and V by 4 bases; bases with no gene match: 6. CDR1 LNHDA and CDR2 SQIVND come from the germline V gene (reference sequence). The CDR3 DNA reads as TGTGCCAGTAGTACCGGGTGGACAGGGGCTTTCTTT. Protein product: CASSTGWTGAFF.

J is TRBJ2-1 and V is TRBV11-2; D possibly matches TRBD1 or TRBD2 (5 bases each). Trimming cost V 2 bases and J 7 bases, with 15 bases left between them. Germline lookup yields CDR1 SGHAT and CDR2 FQNNGV. The CDR3 contains 15 residues. CDR3 bases: TGTGCCAGCAGCTTATGGGATGAGGGGCCGAATGAGCAGTTCTTC. It encodes CASSLWDEGPNEQFF. The full variable domain, rest sourced from reference TRBV11-2 and TRBJ2-1, is EAGVAQSPRYKIIEKRQSVAFWCNPISGHATLYWYQQILGQGPKLLIQFQNNGVVDDSQLPKDRFSAERLKGVDSTLKIQPAKLEDSAVYLCASSLWDEGPNEQFFGPGTRLTVL.